This T cell receptor beta chain was recovered during a study of tumor and adjacent non-tumor tissue in lung cancer. Germline V gene lookup returns CDR1 SGHRS and CDR2 YFSETQ. Trimming removed 0 bases from V and 5 bases from J; junction bases left unmatched: 10. There are 17 residues in the CDR3. A modified ARM-PCR protocol with three rounds of nested PCR amplified TCRbeta. From the multiplex PCR reads, TCRdb called clonotypes with MiXCR, one entry per CDR3 protein. The repertoire holds 89,000 or so distinct CDR3 sequences, with around 65% as singletons. This clonotype showed up just a few times. This sample's RNA came from whole unsorted tissue.

The V call is TRBV5-1, the J call TRBJ2-1; 8 nucleotides line up with TRBD2. The sample taken for sequencing was lung tumor tissue. The sequence came from a man between 65 and 85 years old with non-small cell lung cancer. The CDR3 DNA reads TGCGCCAGCAGCTTGGCCGGGACGGGAGGGCCGGACAATGAGCAGTTCTTC. It specifies CASSLAGTGGPDNEQFF.